The 28 T cell receptor beta chains below come from one sample, sequenced in a study of T cell responses to AZD1222 COVID-19 vaccine. Sequenced by immunoSEQ multiplex PCR; TCRdb stores in-frame clones only, minus some. The sample lists approximately 68,000 clones, around nine tenths seen once, with 4% to 5% in the top ten. The sequences come from peripheral blood, collected 28 days after the second dose of the MenACWY control vaccine. These receptor sequences come from an adult who received the MenACWY meningococcal vaccine as a control.

V and J are TRBV6-5 and TRBJ1-5; weak D call: TRBD1 (6 bases). Deletions cut 8 bases from V and 9 bases from J, with 20 bases between. This CDR3 has 14 amino acids. Germline loops: CDR1 MNHEY, CDR2 SVGAGI. CDR3 sequence (DNA): TGTGCCAGCGCTCCATCAGAGGGGGGCAGGCCCCAGCATTTT. Its translation is CASAPSEGGRPQHF.

Worth noting for this clone: The same CDR3 arises from other DNA sequences in this sample as well. The chain carries TRBV9 and TRBJ1-1; weak D call: TRBD1 (5 bases). Trimming left V 1 base short and J 5 bases short, with 9 bases between. CDR3 length: 13 residues. Germline V CDR1 and CDR2: SGDLS, YYNGEE. CDR3 sequence (DNA): TGTGCCAGCAGCGTAAACCAGGGAACTGAAGCTTTCTTT. Residues: CASSVNQGTEAFF. Using reference TRBV9 and TRBJ1-1 for the parts outside the CDR3, the full variable domain is DSGVTQTPKHLITATGQRVTLRCSPRSGDLSVYWYQQSLDQGLQFLIQYYNGEERAKGNILERFSAQQFPDLHSELNLSSLELGDSALYFCASSVNQGTEAFFGQGTRLTVV.

CDR3 residues: CASSQDLQGNYGYTF. CDR3 nucleotide sequence: TGTGCCAGCAGCCAAGATTTACAGGGTAACTATGGCTACACCTTC. The chain is built from TRBV4-2 and TRBJ1-2, with D possibly matching TRBD1 (6 bases). The V end was cut by 0 bases, the J end by 1 base, with 9 bases between. CDR3 size: 15 residues. The V gene's germline CDR1 is LGHNA and CDR2 YNFKEQ.

The rearrangement links TRBV4-3 to TRBJ1-4; maybe TRBD1 (5 bases). Germline lookup yields CDR1 LGHNA and CDR2 YSLEER. Trimming shortened V by 0 bases and J by 0 bases, and 14 bases separated the two germline ends. CDR3 length: 18 amino acids. The CDR3 protein is CASSQDLWGGATNEKLFF. CDR3 sequence (DNA): TGCGCCAGCAGCCAAGATCTTTGGGGGGGTGCAACTAATGAAAAACTGTTTTTT.

The rearrangement links TRBV6-5 to TRBJ2-7, with D perhaps matching TRBD1 (6 bases). This CDR3 has 15 amino acids. Between the trimmed V and J ends, which lost 5 bases and 4 bases, there was a span of 18 bases. CDR1 is MNHEY, CDR2 SVGAGI, per germline. The CDR3 bases are TGTGCCAGCAGTCTTTCTTGGACAGCCCGATACGAGCAGTACTTC. This encodes CASSLSWTARYEQYF.

The rearrangement links TRBV7-2 to TRBJ1-5; D possibly corresponds to TRBD1 (6 bases). Germline assignment: CDR1 SGHTA and CDR2 FQGNSA. Trimming removed 2 bases from V and 4 bases from J, with 9 bases in between. The CDR3 has 14 amino acids. CDR3 residues: CASSLMQGNQPQHF. The CDR3 nucleotides read TGTGCCAGCAGCTTAATGCAGGGGAATCAGCCCCAGCATTTT.

Remarks on this clone: A much larger clone differs from this one at a single base, so this may be a read error. Other DNA sequences in this specimen translate into the identical CDR3. This chain connects TRBV4-1 to TRBJ1-4, with D tentatively TRBD1 (5 bases). This CDR3 spans 17 amino acids. CDR1 and CDR2 (germline): MGHRA, YSYEKL. This chain's CDR3 is CASTSPQRGPTNEKLFF. The CDR3, as DNA: TGCGCCAGCACCAGCCCGCAAAGGGGCCCAACTAATGAAAAACTATTTTTT.

The chain links TRBV28 to TRBJ2-7, with D possibly being TRBD1 (5 bases). CDR3 length: 14 amino acids. Trimming left V 3 bases short and J 2 bases short, with 11 bases between. Germline values: CDR1 MDHEN, CDR2 SYDVKM. CDR3 bases: TGTGCCAGCAGTTTGACACAGGAAACCTACGAGCAGTACTTC. Residues: CASSLTQETYEQYF.

CDR3 DNA sequence: TGCAGCGTGGTCTCTGGAAACACCATATATTTT. Translated: CSVVSGNTIYF. The rearrangement joins TRBV29-1 to TRBJ1-3; unclear D gene. Looked up from germline, CDR1 is SQVTM and CDR2 is ANQGSEA. The CDR3 contains 11 residues. V shed 6 bases and J shed 0 bases, with 3 bases lying between them.

The V and J genes are TRBV27 and TRBJ2-7; D uncertain. The CDR3 loop spans 15 amino acids. Deletions cut 6 bases from V and 0 bases from J, with 15 bases between. Germline assignment: CDR1 MNHEY and CDR2 SMNVEV (reference sequence). Here the CDR3 reads CASSLASSSSYEQYF. The CDR3 DNA reads TGTGCCAGCAGCCTCGCCTCTTCCAGCTCCTACGAGCAGTACTTC.

V usage is TRBV3-1 (or the pseudogene TRBV3-2) and J usage is TRBJ1-5; tentatively, D is TRBD1 (5 bases). The CDR3 has 14 residues. CDR1 and CDR2 from the germline V gene are LGHDT and YNNKEL (reference sequence). Trimming removed 6 bases at V and 7 bases at J, with 16 bases between. CDR3 sequence: CASSIGASGQPQHF. Written as DNA, the CDR3 is TGTGCCAGCAGTATTGGGGCTTCGGGCCAGCCCCAGCATTTT.

This sequence joins TRBV23-1 and TRBJ1-5; 9 bases are a match to TRBD1. TRBV23-1 belongs to the ORF category, with a function that is uncertain. The trim removed 0 bases at V and 4 bases at J, leaving 4 bases unmatched. CDR3 length equals 16 residues. CDR3: CASSQSWDRANQPQHF. CDR3 in DNA: TGCGCCAGCAGTCAATCTTGGGACAGGGCTAATCAGCCCCAGCATTTT.

The genes are TRBV30 and TRBJ2-2; 7 bases agree with TRBD2. This CDR3 is 12 amino acids long. The V gene end was trimmed by 5 bases and the J gene end by 6 bases; junction bases not matched to a gene: 3. Looked up from germline, CDR1 is GTSNPN and CDR2 is SVGIG (reference sequence). The CDR3 sequence is CAWGGEAGELFF. The CDR3 DNA sequence: TGTGCCTGGGGGGGGGAGGCCGGGGAGCTGTTTTTT.

The rearrangement joins TRBV6-2 or TRBV6-3 to TRBJ1-6; D is uncertain. Germline V CDR1 and CDR2: MNHEY, SVGEGT. V was cut by 5 bases and J by 7 bases, with 12 bases left in between. The CDR3 length is 14 residues. The CDR3 DNA reads as TGTGCCAGCAGTCTTAGTTTAAGAAATTCACCCCTCCACTTT. It codes for CASSLSLRNSPLHF.

This sequence joins TRBV5-1 and TRBJ1-4; D is unclear. The CDR3 is 15 amino acids. V was clipped by 4 bases and J by 0 bases, with 10 bases between them. The V gene's germline CDR1 is SGHRS and CDR2 YFSETQ. CDR3 coding DNA: TGCGCCAGCAGCCCTCTAGGATCAACTAATGAAAAACTGTTTTTT. Its protein product is CASSPLGSTNEKLFF.

The chain couples TRBV7-8 to TRBJ1-6; D might be TRBD1 (5 bases). Germline CDR1 and CDR2: SGHVS and FQNEAQ. Trimming took 5 bases from V and 10 from J, leaving 18 bases between them. The CDR3 contains 15 residues. The CDR3 region is CASSQIRGEGSPLHF. The DNA of the CDR3 is TGTGCCAGCAGCCAAATAAGGGGAGAAGGGTCACCCCTCCACTTT.

This clone was seen only once. The rearrangement links TRBV7-9 to TRBJ1-6, with D perhaps TRBD1 (6 bases). V was shortened by 8 bases and J by 11 bases, with 16 bases between the two germline ends. Germline loops: CDR1 SEHNR, CDR2 FQNEAQ (reference sequence). The CDR3 has 13 amino acids. CDR3 amino acids: CASGNRVMTPLHF. Here the CDR3 DNA reads TGTGCCAGCGGGAACAGGGTAATGACACCCCTCCACTTT.

This chain joins TRBV14 and TRBJ1-2; TRBD1 might be the D (5 bases). Germline loops: CDR1 SGHDN, CDR2 FVKESK. V was cut by 6 bases and J by 5 bases, with 19 bases left in between. The CDR3 is 15 amino acids. CDR3 DNA: TGTGCCAGCAGGGAAGGGCAGGGTTTTCAGTATGGCTACACCTTC. Translated: CASREGQGFQYGYTF.

The J gene is TRBJ1-2, the V gene TRBV19; TRBD1 matches at 7 bases. V lost 6 bases to trimming and J lost 1 base; unmatched junction nucleotides: 14. In germline, CDR1 is LNHDA, CDR2 SQIVND (reference sequence). The CDR3 is made up of 17 amino acids. The CDR3 reads CASSSLVGDRLNYGYTF. The CDR3 nucleotides read TGTGCCAGTAGCAGTCTGGTCGGGGACAGACTTAACTATGGCTACACCTTC. Complete variable domain (other parts from reference TRBV19 and TRBJ1-2): DGGITQSPKYLFRKEGQNVTLSCEQNLNHDAMYWYRQDPGQGLRLIYYSQIVNDFQKGDIAEGYSVSREKKESFPLTVTSAQKNPTAFYLCASSSLVGDRLNYGYTFGSGTRLTVV.

This chain uses TRBV9 with TRBJ2-7, with D perhaps matching TRBD2 (5 bases). From germline, CDR1 is SGDLS and CDR2 YYNGEE. V shed 4 bases and J shed 3 bases, with 14 bases lying between them. The CDR3 has 14 amino acids. In DNA, the CDR3 is TGTGCCAGCAGCCCAAGAGGAGGTAACTACGAGCAGTACTTC. Its translation is CASSPRGGNYEQYF.

This chain uses TRBV3-1 (or the pseudogene TRBV3-2) with TRBJ1-2, with D perhaps TRBD1 (6 bases). The germline V and J ends were trimmed by 0 bases and 4 bases, with 15 bases remaining between them. CDR1 LGHDT and CDR2 YNNKEL come from the germline V gene (reference sequence). The CDR3 totals 16 residues. CDR3 protein: CASSQDRQAYSYGYTF. The CDR3 nucleotides read TGTGCCAGCAGCCAAGATAGACAGGCGTACTCCTATGGCTACACCTTC.

V usage is TRBV27 and J usage is TRBJ1-1, with a weak D call TRBD1 (5 bases). Looked up from germline, CDR1 is MNHEY and CDR2 is SMNVEV (reference sequence). The V end was cut by 5 bases, the J end by 1 base, with 11 bases between. This CDR3 comprises 14 residues. The CDR3 DNA is TGTGCCAGCAGTCCCGCAACAGGGAACACTGAAGCTTTCTTT. It is translated as CASSPATGNTEAFF.

The chain has TRBV28 and TRBJ1-1; tentatively, D is TRBD1 (5 bases). The CDR3 has 14 amino acids. The germline V gene has CDR1 MDHEN and CDR2 SYDVKM. Trimming removed 6 bases from V and 0 bases from J, with 11 bases in between. In DNA form, the CDR3 reads TGTGCCAGCAGCCACGGGGGACTGAACACTGAAGCTTTCTTT. Its translation: CASSHGGLNTEAFF.

V and J are TRBV4-1 and TRBJ1-4, with a possible D match to TRBD1 (5 bases). V was cut by 3 bases and J by 2 bases, with 10 bases left in between. CDR1 is MGHRA and CDR2 is YSYEKL in the germline V gene. The CDR3 spans 15 residues. The chain's CDR3 is CASSQPGRTNEKLFF. CDR3 bases: TGCGCCAGCAGCCAGCCAGGGAGGACTAATGAAAAACTGTTTTTT.

The rearrangement links TRBV7-2 to TRBJ2-5, with unresolved D. Trimming removed 3 bases at V and 3 bases at J, with 8 bases between. Germline assignment: CDR1 SGHTA and CDR2 FQGNSA. This CDR3 spans 13 amino acids. This CDR3 reads CASSLVKEETQYF. As DNA, the CDR3 is TGTGCCAGCAGCTTGGTGAAAGAAGAGACCCAGTACTTC.

This rearrangement joins TRBV7-2 to TRBJ2-7, with TRBD2 matching over 12 bases. Per germline, CDR1 SGHTA and CDR2 FQGNSA. Trimming removed 1 base from V and 10 bases from J; junction bases left unmatched: 8. The CDR3 length is 15 residues. This CDR3 reads CASSLVEGLAGPQYF. CDR3 coding DNA: TGTGCCAGCAGCTTAGTCGAGGGACTAGCGGGCCCACAGTACTTC.

V is TRBV29-1 and J is TRBJ1-1; no firm D call. The CDR3 is 11 amino acids. Trimming took 8 bases from V and 5 from J, leaving 12 bases between them. In germline, CDR1 is SQVTM, CDR2 ANQGSEA. CDR3 region: CSILAWTEAFF. CDR3 bases: TGCAGCATTCTGGCGTGGACTGAAGCTTTCTTT.

CDR3: CAISDTNNEKLFF. Written as DNA, the CDR3 is TGTGCCATCAGTGACACGAATAATGAAAAACTGTTTTTT. The rearrangement links TRBV10-3 to TRBJ1-4; no reliable D call. The CDR3 consists of 13 residues. V lost 3 bases and J lost 4, with 6 bases in between. Germline CDR1 reads ENHRY; CDR2 reads SYGVKD.